The 8 T cell receptor beta chains reported below all come from one sample, sequenced in a study of T cell responses to AZD1222 COVID-19 vaccine. Method: immunoSEQ multiplex PCR; TCRdb's copy keeps in-frame clones and lacks some. The sample lists 140,000 or so clones; just over 90% were seen once. Sequenced here: peripheral blood, sampled on day 0 of AZD1222 vaccination. Receptor source: an adult in good health.

V gene TRBV29-1 combines with J gene TRBJ1-2, with a tentative D call TRBD1 (5 bases). The CDR3 length is 11 residues. Deletions cut 7 bases from V and 8 bases from J, with 14 bases between. Germline V gene sequence: CDR1 SQVTM, CDR2 ANQGSEA. This CDR3 is CSADGTFGYTF. CDR3 DNA: TGCAGCGCTGACGGGACCTTCGGCTACACCTTC. The full variable domain, rest sourced from reference TRBV29-1 and TRBJ1-2, is SAVISQKPSRDICQRGTSLTIQCQVDSQVTMMFWYRQQPGQSLTLIATANQGSEATYESGFVIDKFPISRPNLTFSTLTVSNMSPEDSSIYLCSADGTFGYTFGSGTRLTVV.

The chain joins TRBV18 to TRBJ2-1, with D possibly being TRBD2 (6 bases). Germline V CDR1 and CDR2: KGHSH, LQKENI. There are 15 residues in the CDR3. The V and J ends lost 0 bases and 9 bases respectively, with 15 bases between them. This chain's CDR3 is CASSPPNGRGSEQFF. The CDR3 coding sequence is TGTGCCAGCTCACCACCGAACGGCCGGGGGAGTGAGCAGTTCTTC.

The V gene is TRBV9, the J gene TRBJ2-7; a possible D gene is TRBD1 (5 bases). This CDR3 contains 13 residues. The V and J ends lost 3 bases and 4 bases respectively, with 11 bases between them. Germline CDR1 SGDLS, CDR2 YYNGEE. Here the CDR3 DNA reads TGTGCCAGCAGCGGAGAATCAGGGTACGAGCAGTACTTC. It is translated as CASSGESGYEQYF.

The chain recombines TRBV5-1 with TRBJ2-3; TRBD2 agrees at 11 bases. V gave up 4 bases and J gave up 0 bases; unmatched junction bases: 4. This CDR3 spans 16 amino acids. The V gene's germline CDR1 is SGHRS and CDR2 YFSETQ. This chain's CDR3 is CASSMGLAASTDTQYF. CDR3 coding DNA: TGCGCCAGCAGCATGGGACTAGCGGCTAGCACAGATACGCAGTATTTT.

V is TRBV27 and J is TRBJ2-6; no clear D. V lost 0 bases, J lost 1 base, and 4 bases lay in between. Germline V CDR1 and CDR2: MNHEY, SMNVEV (reference sequence). There are 15 residues in the CDR3. The chain's CDR3 is CASSLSESGANVLTF. The CDR3 DNA follows: TGTGCCAGCAGTTTATCGGAATCTGGGGCCAACGTCCTGACTTTC.

The chain has TRBV4-3 and TRBJ2-1, with D possibly being TRBD2 (6 bases). Trimming removed 3 bases at V and 2 bases at J, with 14 bases between. CDR1 LGHNA and CDR2 YSLEER come from the germline V gene. The length of the CDR3 is 16 residues. The CDR3 nucleotides are TGCGCCAGCAGCCAGGGTATAGCGGACCCCTACAATGAGCAGTTCTTC. This translates into CASSQGIADPYNEQFF.

In this sample, this clone turned up once. This chain links TRBV12-5 with TRBJ1-2; D uncertain. V lost 7 bases to trimming and J lost 0 bases, with 3 bases between them. The CDR3 contains 11 residues. Germline V gives CDR1 LGHNT, CDR2 FRNRAP. The CDR3 DNA sequence: TGTGCTAGTGTACCTAACTATGGCTACACCTTC. Encoded protein: CASVPNYGYTF.

This clone was seen just once. This chain uses TRBV5-4 with TRBJ2-7; D uncertain. V dropped 2 bases and J dropped 0 bases, with 12 bases sitting between them. This CDR3 has 15 amino acids. The germline CDR1 and CDR2 sequences are SGHNT and YYREEE (reference sequence). CDR3 in amino acids: CASSFELGNSYEQYF. As DNA, the CDR3 is TGTGCCAGCAGCTTCGAATTGGGCAACTCCTACGAGCAGTACTTC.